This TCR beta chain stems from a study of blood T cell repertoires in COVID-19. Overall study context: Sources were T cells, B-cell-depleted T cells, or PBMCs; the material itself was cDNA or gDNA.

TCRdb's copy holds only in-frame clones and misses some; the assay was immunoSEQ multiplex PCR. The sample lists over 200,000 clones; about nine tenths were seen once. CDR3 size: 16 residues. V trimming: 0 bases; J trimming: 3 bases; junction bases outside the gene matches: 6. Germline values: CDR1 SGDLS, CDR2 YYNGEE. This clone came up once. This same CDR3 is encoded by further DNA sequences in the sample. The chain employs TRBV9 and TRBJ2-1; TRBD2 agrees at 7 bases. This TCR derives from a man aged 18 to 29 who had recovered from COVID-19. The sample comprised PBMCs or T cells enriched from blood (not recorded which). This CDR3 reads CASSVDPGGGYNEQFF. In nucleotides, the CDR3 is TGTGCCAGCAGCGTAGACCCTGGCGGGGGCTACAATGAGCAGTTCTTC. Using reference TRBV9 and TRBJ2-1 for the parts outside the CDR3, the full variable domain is DSGVTQTPKHLITATGQRVTLRCSPRSGDLSVYWYQQSLDQGLQFLIQYYNGEERAKGNILERFSAQQFPDLHSELNLSSLELGDSALYFCASSVDPGGGYNEQFFGPGTRLTVL.